These 17 T cell receptor beta chains share one sample of origin, sequenced in a study of CD8+ T cells in alopecia areata. The treatment is: oral pan-JAK inhibitor, 5-10 mg twice daily. Investigators isolated RNA and reverse transcribed it into cDNA to act as the sequencing template. The protocol was immunoSEQ multiplex PCR, while the TCRdb copy is restricted to in-frame clones and leaves out a portion. Of 120,000 to 150,000 clones listed, around 87% are singletons. The material sequenced was CD8+ T cells sorted from blood, taken at week 4, from a patient treated with tofacitinib. The origin of the receptors is a human donor with alopecia areata.

This sequence joins TRBV4-1 and TRBJ2-7; 14 bases line up with TRBD2. V trimming: 4 bases; J trimming: 5 bases; junction bases outside the gene matches: 4. The CDR3 runs to 15 residues. The germline V gene encodes CDR1 MGHRA and CDR2 YSYEKL. The CDR3 nucleotides read TGCGCCAGCAGCCGCGGGACTAGCGGGAGTAACGAGCAGTACTTC. Its protein is CASSRGTSGSNEQYF.

V and J are TRBV6-6 and TRBJ2-3; D tentatively reads TRBD1 or TRBD2 (5 bases each). Germline-derived CDR1 and CDR2 are MNHNY and SVGAGI (reference sequence). Trimming took off 6 bases at V and 2 bases at J, with 9 bases between the two ends. The CDR3 length is 13 residues. CDR3 DNA: TGTGCCAGCAGCCCGGGGACCACAGATACGCAGTATTTT. Its translation: CASSPGTTDTQYF.

The chain couples TRBV7-9 to TRBJ1-1, with D uncertain. CDR3 size: 11 residues. With 7 bases removed from V and 7 bases from J, the gap between germline ends came to 10 bases. Germline V gene sequence: CDR1 SEHNR, CDR2 FQNEAQ (reference sequence). The DNA for the CDR3 is TGTGCCAGCAAGTATTCAGGTGAAGCTTTCTTT. Translated: CASKYSGEAFF.

Here the CDR3 reads CSVVLRGTYEQYF. The CDR3 nucleotides read TGCAGCGTTGTTCTCAGGGGAACCTACGAGCAGTACTTC. This rearrangement joins TRBV29-1 to TRBJ2-7; D might be TRBD1 (6 bases). Germline V gene lookup returns CDR1 SQVTM and CDR2 ANQGSEA. V lost 4 bases and J lost 2, with 12 bases in between. This CDR3 contains 13 residues.

The chain employs TRBV27 and TRBJ1-3; D unclear. The length of the CDR3 is 14 residues. The germline CDR1 and CDR2 sequences are MNHEY and SMNVEV (reference sequence). V shed 2 bases and J shed 7 bases, with 12 bases lying between them. CDR3 in DNA: TGTGCCAGCAGTTTAAGTAAAGTGGGGAACACCATATATTTT. This codes for CASSLSKVGNTIYF.

This sequence joins TRBV27 and TRBJ2-7, with 7 bases that match TRBD1. The CDR3 extends over 14 amino acids. In germline, CDR1 is MNHEY, CDR2 SMNVEV (reference sequence). V shed 6 bases, J shed 4 bases, and the junction held 9 bases outside the gene matches. The CDR3 loop reads CASSLTGFNYEQYF. The CDR3 coding sequence is TGTGCCAGCAGCCTGACAGGGTTCAATTACGAGCAGTACTTC.

J is TRBJ2-7 and V is TRBV5-4, with a tentative D call TRBD2 (6 bases). The germline V gene encodes CDR1 SGHNT and CDR2 YYREEE (reference sequence). The V and J ends lost 4 bases and 3 bases respectively, with 20 bases between them. The CDR3 is made up of 16 amino acids. In DNA, the CDR3 is TGTGCCAGCAGCCCCCACCCGGGAGCGGCTTACTACGAGCAGTACTTC. Residues: CASSPHPGAAYYEQYF. Filled out from reference TRBV5-4 and TRBJ2-7, the complete variable domain reads ETGVTQSPTHLIKTRGQQVTLRCSSQSGHNTVSWYQQALGQGPQFIFQYYREEENGRGNFPPRFSGLQFPNYSSELNVNALELDDSALYLCASSPHPGAAYYEQYFGPGTRLTVT.

The rearrangement links TRBV7-9 to TRBJ2-5; D is perhaps TRBD2 (6 bases). Germline V gene data show CDR1 as SEHNR and CDR2 as FQNEAQ (reference sequence). V gave up 7 bases and J gave up 5 bases, with 11 bases separating them. The CDR3 runs to 12 residues. CDR3 bases: TGTGCCAGCACTAACGGAGGGGAGACCCAGTACTTC. This gives the protein CASTNGGETQYF. Full variable domain (outside the CDR3, taken from reference TRBV7-9 and TRBJ2-5): DTGVSQNPRHKITKRGQNVTFRCDPISEHNRLYWYRQTLGQGPEFLTYFQNEAQLEKSRLLSDRFSAERPKGSFSTLEIQRTEQGDSAMYLCASTNGGETQYFGPGTRLLVL.

The rearrangement joins TRBV5-1 to TRBJ2-7; TRBD1 agrees at 11 bases. V dropped 4 bases and J dropped 2; count of bases not matched to a gene: 5. The germline gives CDR1 SGHRS, CDR2 YFSETQ. The CDR3 runs to 15 residues. CDR3 bases: TGCGCCAGCAGCCAGGGGACAGGGGGGACCTACGAGCAGTACTTC. Translated: CASSQGTGGTYEQYF.

This chain connects TRBV27 to TRBJ2-1; 7 bases line up with TRBD2. Trimming took 6 bases from V and 4 from J; bases not matched to a gene: 6. The length of the CDR3 is 14 residues. Looked up from germline, CDR1 is MNHEY and CDR2 is SMNVEV (reference sequence). CDR3 residues: CASRKGTTYNEQFF. DNA of the CDR3: TGTGCCAGCAGAAAAGGGACTACTTACAATGAGCAGTTCTTC.

The rearrangement uses TRBV30 and TRBJ2-2; D call uncertain. The length of the CDR3 is 13 residues. Trimming shortened V by 5 bases and J by 3 bases, and 10 bases separated the two germline ends. Germline CDR1 reads GTSNPN; CDR2 reads SVGIG (reference sequence). The CDR3 region is CAWRAMDTGELFF. The CDR3 DNA is TGTGCCTGGCGGGCAATGGACACCGGGGAGCTGTTTTTT.

CDR3: CASSYSTGAGTEAFF. CDR3 in DNA: TGTGCCAGCAGTTATTCCACAGGGGCGGGCACTGAAGCTTTCTTT. This chain uses TRBV6-5 with TRBJ1-1, with 7 bases fitting TRBD1. The trim removed 3 bases at V and 4 bases at J, leaving 8 bases unmatched. The CDR3 loop spans 15 amino acids. Germline V CDR1 and CDR2: MNHEY, SVGAGI.

This clone was counted once. The V gene is TRBV29-1, the J gene TRBJ2-3; D ambiguous. This CDR3 comprises 11 residues. The germline CDR1 and CDR2 sequences are SQVTM and ANQGSEA. Trimming took 4 bases from V and 5 from J, leaving 7 bases between them. The chain's CDR3 is CSVGDRDTQYF. The CDR3 nucleotides read TGCAGCGTTGGGGATAGAGATACGCAGTATTTT.

This chain uses TRBV7-8 with TRBJ1-4; D not certain. The V and J ends lost 5 bases and 7 bases respectively, with 11 bases between them. Germline V gene lookup returns CDR1 SGHVS and CDR2 FQNEAQ. This CDR3 is 13 amino acids long. Written as DNA, the CDR3 is TGTGCCAGCAGCCCCGGACCGAGTGAAAAACTGTTTTTT. Amino acids: CASSPGPSEKLFF.

This clone appeared once. The V gene is TRBV11-2, the J gene TRBJ2-7; D not certain. Deletions cut 1 base from V and 0 bases from J, with 10 bases between. Germline values: CDR1 SGHAT, CDR2 FQNNGV. The CDR3 is made up of 15 amino acids. CDR3 sequence: CASSLVGSLSYEQYF. In DNA, the CDR3 is TGTGCCAGCAGCTTAGTGGGAAGTCTCTCCTACGAGCAGTACTTC.

The chain has TRBV5-1 and TRBJ2-7; D is ambiguous. CDR1 is SGHRS, CDR2 YFSETQ, per germline. The V end was cut by 4 bases, the J end by 2 bases, with 16 bases between. This CDR3 has 15 amino acids. CDR3 DNA sequence: TGCGCCAGCAGCCCTAAATGGGATCAGGCCTACGAGCAGTACTTC. Translation gives CASSPKWDQAYEQYF.

This sequence joins TRBV11-2 and TRBJ2-1; maybe TRBD2 (6 bases). The CDR3 runs to 14 residues. Germline lookup yields CDR1 SGHAT and CDR2 FQNNGV. Trimming removed 5 bases from V and 7 bases from J, with 15 bases in between. The CDR3 is CASSPHSGRNEQFF. CDR3 DNA sequence: TGTGCCAGCAGCCCTCACAGCGGGCGGAATGAGCAGTTCTTC. The full variable domain, in which reference TRBV11-2 and TRBJ2-1 provide the parts outside the CDR3, is EAGVAQSPRYKIIEKRQSVAFWCNPISGHATLYWYQQILGQGPKLLIQFQNNGVVDDSQLPKDRFSAERLKGVDSTLKIQPAKLEDSAVYLCASSPHSGRNEQFFGPGTRLTVL.